This passage covers 21 T cell receptor beta chains from one sample sequenced in a study of CXCR3-negative and CXCR3-positive naive CD8 T cells (dated by TCRdb to about 2019). Sequencing relied on a NextSeq 550. The Human TCR Profiling Kit (MiLaboratory) was used to prepare UMI-labeled 5' RACE TRB cDNA libraries. TCRdb reprocessed the reads and provides one entry for every CDR3 protein sequence; no DNA is given. The sample table includes 50,000 to 65,000 distinct CDR3 sequences. 1.5% of the sample is in the top ten clones. The specimen sequenced was naive CXCR3- CD8+ T cells from blood. The cell subset or site label of this sample denotes: CD45RO-CCR7+CD27+CD95- naive CD8+ T cells lacking CXCR3 (TNR3-). The origin of the receptors is a human donor in good health. Some clones in this sample may be carry-over from other donors' samples.

V gene TRBV15 combines with J gene TRBJ2-5; without DNA, the TCRdb call of TRBD1 cannot be checked. There are 15 residues in the CDR3. The germline V gene has CDR1 LNHNV and CDR2 YYDKDF (reference sequence). CDR3 sequence reads: CATSPRDRRRETQYF.

V is TRBV28 and J is TRBJ2-7; TCRdb outputs TRBD1, but without DNA this stays unchecked. The CDR3 is 14 amino acids. The V gene's germline CDR1 is MDHEN and CDR2 SYDVKM. CDR3 loop: CASSFTGNGYEQYF.

This sequence joins TRBV7-6 and TRBJ2-7; TCRdb gives TRBD1 as the D gene, but with no DNA this cannot be confirmed. The CDR3 covers 13 residues. CDR1 SGHVS and CDR2 FNYEAQ come from the germline V gene. CDR3 protein: CASSYRAEYEQYF.

This rearrangement joins TRBV6-6 to TRBJ2-7. The CDR3 runs to 14 residues. CDR1 is MNHNY and CDR2 is SVGAGI in the germline V gene (reference sequence). The CDR3 spells CASSYPSETYEQYF.

The gene calls are TRBV29-1 and TRBJ2-1. This CDR3 is built from 15 residues. CDR1 is SQVTM and CDR2 is ANQGSEA in the germline V gene. This chain's CDR3 is CSVEGDKSSYNEQFF.

The chain combines TRBV14 with TRBJ2-3; with no DNA, the TCRdb D assignment of TRBD1 cannot be verified. The V gene's germline CDR1 is SGHDN and CDR2 FVKESK. The CDR3 is 16 amino acids. The CDR3 reads CASSPRQGGKADTQYF.

The chain carries TRBV20-1 and TRBJ2-7. CDR3 length: 14 amino acids. Per germline, CDR1 DFQATT and CDR2 SNEGSKA (reference sequence). CDR3 sequence reads: CSARDRPSSYELYF.

The gene calls are TRBV7-6 and TRBJ2-1; no DNA is available, so the TRBD2 call from TCRdb remains unchecked. The CDR3 is 14 amino acids. Germline values: CDR1 SGHVS, CDR2 FNYEAQ. The CDR3 loop is CASSFLLAGDEQFF.

The chain employs TRBV5-6 and TRBJ2-3; TCRdb's D gene call, TRBD1, goes unchecked for lack of DNA. CDR1 is SGHDT, CDR2 YYEEEE, per germline. The CDR3 runs to 16 residues. The CDR3 sequence is CASTASRQGNPDTQYF.

This chain connects TRBV12-3 or TRBV12-4 to TRBJ1-1; the D call from TCRdb, TRBD1, cannot be confirmed without DNA. The CDR3 contains 15 residues. The chain's CDR3 is CASSLQGSGNTEAFF.

V and J are TRBV20-1 and TRBJ2-7; TCRdb outputs TRBD1, but without DNA this stays unchecked. There are 14 residues in the CDR3. Per germline, CDR1 DFQATT and CDR2 SNEGSKA (reference sequence). The CDR3 here is CSARGAGTDYEQYF.

V usage is TRBV7-2 and J usage is TRBJ2-7; TCRdb reports TRBD1, a call that lacks DNA to check it against. Looked up from germline, CDR1 is SGHTA and CDR2 is FQGNSA. The CDR3 covers 14 residues. Here the CDR3 reads CASSDRDTRYEQYF.

The V call is TRBV20-1, the J call TRBJ1-5; TCRdb names TRBD1, which stays unverified in the absence of DNA. Per the germline V gene, CDR1 is DFQATT and CDR2 is SNEGSKA (reference sequence). The CDR3 has 17 residues. The chain's CDR3 is CSARDFRTGHSNQPQHF.

The CDR3 sequence is CASSYGSGANVLTF. The chain uses TRBV6-2 or TRBV6-3 and TRBJ2-6. The CDR3 is made up of 14 amino acids. Germline V gene sequence: CDR1 MNHEY, CDR2 SVGEGT.

The rearrangement joins TRBV20-1 to TRBJ2-2; TCRdb names TRBD2, which stays unverified in the absence of DNA. The CDR3 totals 15 residues. Germline V CDR1 and CDR2: DFQATT, SNEGSKA (reference sequence). The CDR3 sequence: CSASGSPDSSGELFF.

The rearrangement joins TRBV7-2 to TRBJ2-7; TCRdb's D gene call, TRBD1, goes unchecked for lack of DNA. The CDR3 is 15 residues long. Germline V gene lookup returns CDR1 SGHTA and CDR2 FQGNSA. The CDR3 loop is CASSLAVGRGYEQYF.

The rearrangement uses TRBV13 and TRBJ2-7. Germline CDR1 reads PRHDT; CDR2 reads FYEKMQ (reference sequence). This CDR3 has 13 amino acids. CDR3 amino acids: CASSSTGPYEQYF. Full variable domain (missing parts from reference TRBV13 and TRBJ2-7): AAGVIQSPRHLIKEKRETATLKCYPIPRHDTVYWYQQGPGQDPQFLISFYEKMQSDKGSIPDRFSAQQFSDYHSELNMSSLELGDSALYFCASSSTGPYEQYFGPGTRLTVT.

The chain has TRBV6-4 and TRBJ2-1; TCRdb indicates TRBD1, and absent DNA this call remains unverified. The CDR3 has 15 residues. CDR1 is MRHNA, CDR2 SNTAGT, per germline. This chain's CDR3 is CASSMTGSDDNEKFF.

The chain links TRBV12-3 or TRBV12-4 to TRBJ1-2. CDR3 length: 16 amino acids. The CDR3 reads CASSPPGQGLRYGYTF.

J is TRBJ2-5 and V is TRBV6-5. Germline V lookup: CDR1 MNHEY, CDR2 SVGAGI. The CDR3 totals 13 residues. This CDR3 reads CASSYPTWETQYF.

The chain is built from TRBV5-1 and TRBJ2-2; TCRdb selects TRBD2, and the lack of DNA leaves this call unchecked. The CDR3 is 16 residues long. The germline gives CDR1 SGHRS, CDR2 YFSETQ. CDR3 in amino acids: CASSLGLAGYTGELFF. Full variable domain (rest looked up from reference TRBV5-1 and TRBJ2-2): KAGVTQTPRYLIKTRGQQVTLSCSPISGHRSVSWYQQTPGQGLQFLFEYFSETQRNKGNFPGRFSGRQFSNSRSEMNVSTLELGDSALYLCASSLGLAGYTGELFFGEGSRLTVL.